This is a list of T cell receptor beta chains from one sample in a study of blood T cell repertoires in COVID-19. Profiled with immunoSEQ multiplex PCR; TCRdb holds only in-frame clones, not every one. The sample has around 260,000 clones, about 85% seen once. Material: peripheral blood. Receptors originate from a human donor in a cohort sampled during active COVID-19. Each CDR3 is given with its conserved first and last residue. The D gene is left open where the match is weak. The listing skips clone size in some rows; elsewhere it reads once, few, many or a size class.

V: TRBV18
size: .
J: TRBJ1-1
D: .
CDR3: CASSPYAGRTGNTEAFF
DNA: TGTGCCAGCTCACCCTACGCAGGGAGGACGGGGAACACTGAAGCTTTCTTT

V: TRBV6-5
size: .
J: TRBJ1-6
D: .
CDR3: CASSYQDKYNSPLHF
DNA: TGTGCCAGCAGTTACCAGGACAAGTATAATTCACCCCTCCACTTT

V: TRBV11-3
size: once
J: TRBJ2-3
D: TRBD2
CDR3: CASSLGGPLYF
DNA: TGTGCCAGCAGCTTGGGAGGGCCGCTGTATTTT

V: TRBV28
size: .
J: TRBJ1-5
D: .
CDR3: CASSLPGLHQPQHF
DNA: TGTGCCAGCAGTCTACCAGGGTTGCATCAGCCCCAGCATTTT

V: TRBV7-2
size: .
J: TRBJ2-5
D: .
CDR3: CASSLSTGTPRGETQYF
DNA: TGTGCCAGCAGCTTAAGTACCGGGACACCGAGGGGGGAGACCCAGTACTTC

V: TRBV9
size: .
J: TRBJ2-3
D: TRBD1
CDR3: CASSANIRDRRGDTQYF
DNA: TGTGCCAGCAGCGCCAATATCCGGGACAGGAGGGGAGATACGCAGTATTTT

V: TRBV6-5
size: .
J: TRBJ2-3
D: .
CDR3: CASSYHSTDTQYF
DNA: TGTGCCAGCAGTTACCATAGCACAGATACGCAGTATTTT

V: TRBV28
size: .
J: TRBJ1-6
D: .
CDR3: CATTRDGNSPLHF
DNA: TGTGCCACCACGCGGGACGGCAATTCACCCCTCCACTTT

V: TRBV19
size: .
J: TRBJ2-3
D: TRBD1
CDR3: CASSRTGSGDTQYF
DNA: TGTGCCAGTAGTAGGACAGGTTCGGGAGATACGCAGTATTTT

V: TRBV9
size: .
J: TRBJ2-5
D: TRBD2
CDR3: CASSVGGTSGETQYF
DNA: TGTGCCAGCAGCGTAGGTGGGACTAGCGGAGAGACCCAGTACTTC

V: TRBV10-3
size: .
J: TRBJ2-7
D: .
CDR3: CAISDNGGTYEQYF
DNA: TGTGCCATCAGTGATAATGGCGGGACGTACGAGCAGTACTTC

V: TRBV19
size: .
J: TRBJ2-2
D: TRBD2
CDR3: CASSIRTSGGGTGELFF
DNA: TGTGCCAGTAGTATAAGGACTAGCGGAGGGGGCACCGGGGAGCTGTTTTTT

V: TRBV19
size: .
J: TRBJ1-4
D: .
CDR3: CASSPGGFATNEKLFF
DNA: TGTGCCAGTAGTCCGGGAGGGTTTGCAACTAATGAAAAACTGTTTTTT

V: TRBV14
size: .
J: TRBJ2-1
D: .
CDR3: CASSQVGGSYNEQFF
DNA: TGTGCCAGCAGCCAAGTAGGGGGCTCCTACAATGAGCAGTTCTTC

V: TRBV7-9
size: many
J: TRBJ1-4
D: .
CDR3: CASSPQGLANEKLFF
DNA: TGTGCCAGCAGCCCGCAGGGGTTGGCTAATGAAAAACTGTTTTTT

V: TRBV5-1
size: .
J: TRBJ1-3
D: TRBD1
CDR3: CASSLAGGLFGNTIYF
DNA: TGCGCCAGCAGCTTGGCAGGGGGACTTTTCGGAAACACCATATATTTT

V: TRBV6-5
size: .
J: TRBJ2-3
D: TRBD2
CDR3: CASSKLAGAPDTQYF
DNA: TGTGCCAGCAGTAAACTAGCGGGAGCCCCAGATACGCAGTATTTT

V: TRBV27
size: few
J: TRBJ1-3
D: .
CDR3: CASSLTGSGNTIYF
DNA: TGTGCCAGCAGTTTAACAGGGTCAGGAAACACCATATATTTT

V: TRBV28
size: .
J: TRBJ2-3
D: .
CDR3: CASRLVGNTQYF
DNA: TGTGCCAGCAGGCTAGTAGGAAATACGCAGTATTTT

V: TRBV4-3
size: .
J: TRBJ2-1
D: TRBD2
CDR3: CASSQDAGGRYNEQFF
DNA: TGCGCCAGCAGCCAAGATGCGGGAGGGCGGTACAATGAGCAGTTCTTC

V: TRBV14
size: .
J: TRBJ2-7
D: .
CDR3: CASSQYPYEQYF
DNA: TGTGCCAGCAGCCAATATCCGTACGAGCAGTACTTC

V: TRBV3-1/TRBV3-2
size: .
J: TRBJ1-5
D: .
CDR3: CASSQDRSGSNQPQHF
DNA: TGTGCCAGCAGCCAAGACCGATCGGGTAGCAATCAGCCCCAGCATTTT

V: TRBV29-1
size: .
J: TRBJ2-7
D: .
CDR3: CSVVRAGNYEQYF
DNA: TGCAGCGTAGTGCGGGCGGGAAACTACGAGCAGTACTTC

V: TRBV5-1
size: once
J: TRBJ1-2
D: .
CDR3: CASSQEQLRGYTF
DNA: TGCGCCAGCAGCCAAGAACAGCTACGAGGCTACACCTTC

V: TRBV19
size: .
J: TRBJ1-4
D: TRBD1
CDR3: CASSPHRGTNEKLFF
DNA: TGTGCCAGTAGTCCCCACAGGGGAACTAATGAAAAACTGTTTTTT

V: TRBV11-2
size: .
J: TRBJ2-1
D: .
CDR3: CASSLEEESSYNEQFF
DNA: TGTGCCAGCAGCTTAGAGGAGGAAAGCTCCTACAATGAGCAGTTCTTC

V: TRBV6-2/TRBV6-3
size: once
J: TRBJ2-1
D: TRBD2
CDR3: CASSASKREYNEQFF
DNA: TGTGCCAGCAGCGCCTCAAAGCGGGAGTACAATGAGCAGTTCTTC

V: TRBV6-2/TRBV6-3
size: few
J: TRBJ2-7
D: TRBD1
CDR3: CASSYLTDRGWSYEQYF
DNA: TGTGCCAGCAGTTACCTAACTGACAGGGGATGGTCCTACGAGCAGTACTTC

V: TRBV27
size: .
J: TRBJ1-2
D: .
CDR3: CASSPTHTSLNYGYTF
DNA: TGTGCCAGCAGTCCAACCCACACTAGTCTTAACTATGGCTACACCTTC

V: TRBV7-9
size: .
J: TRBJ2-7
D: .
CDR3: CASIQLGGSYEQYF
DNA: TGTGCCAGCATCCAACTAGGAGGATCCTACGAGCAGTACTTC

V: TRBV2
size: .
J: TRBJ1-5
D: TRBD1
CDR3: CASSGTGGALRNQPQHF
DNA: TGTGCCAGCAGTGGGACAGGCGGCGCGTTGAGGAATCAGCCCCAGCATTTT

V: TRBV2
size: .
J: TRBJ2-6
D: TRBD1
CDR3: CASTGTGGAGANVLTF
DNA: TGTGCCAGTACCGGGACAGGGGGCGCTGGGGCCAACGTCCTGACTTTC

V: TRBV12-3/TRBV12-4
size: .
J: TRBJ2-3
D: .
CDR3: CASSGGPTDTQYF
DNA: TGTGCCAGCAGCGGAGGGCCAACAGATACGCAGTATTTT

V: TRBV9
size: .
J: TRBJ1-1
D: .
CDR3: CASSHQGGPRGGTEAFF
DNA: TGTGCCAGCAGCCACCAGGGTGGCCCCCGAGGCGGCACTGAAGCTTTCTTT

V: TRBV25-1
size: .
J: TRBJ1-1
D: TRBD1
CDR3: CASTSTTGVGTEAFF
DNA: TGTGCCAGCACATCGACTACAGGGGTGGGCACTGAAGCTTTCTTT

V: TRBV7-9
size: .
J: TRBJ2-2
D: TRBD1
CDR3: CASSFYGQGSSGELFF
DNA: TGTGCCAGCAGCTTCTACGGACAGGGGAGTTCCGGGGAGCTGTTTTTT

V: TRBV6-4
size: .
J: TRBJ2-7
D: TRBD1
CDR3: CASSDPFRDRISYEQYF
DNA: TGTGCCAGCAGTGACCCCTTCCGGGACAGGATTTCCTACGAGCAGTACTTC

V: TRBV6-1
size: .
J: TRBJ1-5
D: .
CDR3: CASSDYHGGHQPQHF
DNA: TGTGCCAGCAGTGATTACCACGGAGGACATCAGCCCCAGCATTTT

V: TRBV6-6
size: .
J: TRBJ2-3
D: .
CDR3: CASRGLGRSTDTQYF
DNA: TGTGCCAGCAGGGGTCTGGGGAGGAGCACAGATACGCAGTATTTT

V: TRBV6-5
size: .
J: TRBJ2-1
D: TRBD2
CDR3: CASRSSGTSGIEFF
DNA: TGTGCCAGCAGGAGTAGCGGGACTTCTGGAATTGAGTTCTTC

V: TRBV12-5
size: few
J: TRBJ1-5
D: .
CDR3: CASEMDSMGQPQHF
DNA: TGTGCTAGTGAAATGGACAGCATGGGTCAGCCCCAGCATTTT

V: TRBV5-1
size: .
J: TRBJ1-6
D: .
CDR3: CASSLRTTVTYNSPLHF
DNA: TGCGCCAGCAGCTTGAGGACAACAGTGACCTATAATTCACCCCTCCACTTT

V: TRBV10-3
size: .
J: TRBJ2-6
D: .
CDR3: CAISVLQGAGANVLTF
DNA: TGTGCCATCAGTGTACTACAGGGAGCTGGGGCCAACGTCCTGACTTTC

V: TRBV14
size: .
J: TRBJ2-5
D: .
CDR3: CASSHEKTQYF
DNA: TGTGCCAGCAGCCATGAGAAGACCCAGTACTTC

V: TRBV5-1
size: .
J: TRBJ1-4
D: .
CDR3: CASSLGRGEKLFF
DNA: TGCGCCAGCAGCTTGGGTCGGGGGGAAAAACTGTTTTTT

V: TRBV2
size: .
J: TRBJ2-7
D: TRBD1
CDR3: CASSEVFRTGMHEQYF
DNA: TGTGCCAGCAGTGAGGTTTTTAGGACAGGGATGCACGAGCAGTACTTC

V: TRBV4-1
size: .
J: TRBJ2-5
D: .
CDR3: CASSPKVTVKSPTYQETQYF
DNA: TGCGCCAGCAGCCCAAAGGTGACAGTCAAAAGTCCTACGTACCAAGAGACCCAGTACTTC

V: TRBV5-6
size: .
J: TRBJ2-2
D: .
CDR3: CASSLLPGELFF
DNA: TGTGCCAGCAGCTTGCTACCCGGGGAGCTGTTTTTT

V: TRBV11-1
size: .
J: TRBJ2-1
D: TRBD1
CDR3: CASSQPTGHEQFF
DNA: TGTGCCAGCAGCCAGCCGACAGGGCATGAGCAGTTCTTC

V: TRBV7-7
size: once
J: TRBJ2-1
D: .
CDR3: CASSANVNNEQFF
DNA: TGTGCCAGCAGCGCTAATGTTAACAATGAGCAGTTCTTC

V: TRBV30
size: once
J: TRBJ2-7
D: TRBD2
CDR3: CAWSTGGYEQYF
DNA: TGTGCCTGGAGCACCGGGGGGTACGAGCAGTACTTC

V: TRBV5-1
size: .
J: TRBJ2-7
D: .
CDR3: CASSLGTIEPGEQYF
DNA: TGCGCCAGCAGCTTAGGGACAATTGAACCGGGCGAGCAGTACTTC

V: TRBV12-3/TRBV12-4
size: .
J: TRBJ2-7
D: .
CDR3: CASSSIGLSEQYF
DNA: TGTGCCAGCAGTTCTATTGGACTTTCCGAGCAGTACTTC